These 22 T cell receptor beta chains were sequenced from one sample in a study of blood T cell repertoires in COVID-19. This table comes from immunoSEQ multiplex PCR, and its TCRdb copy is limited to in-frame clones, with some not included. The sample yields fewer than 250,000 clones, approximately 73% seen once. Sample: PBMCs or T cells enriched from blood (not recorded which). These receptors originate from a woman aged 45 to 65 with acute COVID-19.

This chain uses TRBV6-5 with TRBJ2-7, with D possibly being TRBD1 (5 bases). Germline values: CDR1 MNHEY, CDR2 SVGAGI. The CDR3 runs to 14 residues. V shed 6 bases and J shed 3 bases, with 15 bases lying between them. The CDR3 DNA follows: TGTGCCAGCAGACCACAGGAAACCTACTACGAGCAGTACGTC. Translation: CASRPQETYYEQYV.

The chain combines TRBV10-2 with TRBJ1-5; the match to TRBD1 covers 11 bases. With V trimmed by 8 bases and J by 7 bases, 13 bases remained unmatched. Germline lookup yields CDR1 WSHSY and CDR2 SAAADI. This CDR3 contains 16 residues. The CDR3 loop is CASREEGTGGNQPQHF. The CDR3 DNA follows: TGCGCCAGCCGGGAAGAAGGGACAGGGGGTAACCAGCCCCAGCATTTT.

CDR3 sequence (DNA): TGTGCCAGCAGAAGGGACAGCTCCTCGGAAAATGAAAAACTGTTTTTT. It is translated as CASRRDSSSENEKLFF. The gene calls are TRBV2 and TRBJ1-4; TRBD1 aligns across 7 bases. The CDR3 length is 16 residues. The J segment lost 5 bases and the V segment lost 6 bases, leaving 12 bases of the junction unmatched. CDR1 is SNHLY, CDR2 FYNNEI, per germline.

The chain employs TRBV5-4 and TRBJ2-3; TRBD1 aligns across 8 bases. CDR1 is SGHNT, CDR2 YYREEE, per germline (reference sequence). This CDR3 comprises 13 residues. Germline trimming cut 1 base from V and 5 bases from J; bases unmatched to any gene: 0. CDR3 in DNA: TGTGCCAGCAGCTTGACAGGGGGAGATACGCAGTATTTT. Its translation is CASSLTGGDTQYF. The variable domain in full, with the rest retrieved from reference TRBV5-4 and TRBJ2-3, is ETGVTQSPTHLIKTRGQQVTLRCSSQSGHNTVSWYQQALGQGPQFIFQYYREEENGRGNFPPRFSGLQFPNYSSELNVNALELDDSALYLCASSLTGGDTQYFGPGTRLTVL.

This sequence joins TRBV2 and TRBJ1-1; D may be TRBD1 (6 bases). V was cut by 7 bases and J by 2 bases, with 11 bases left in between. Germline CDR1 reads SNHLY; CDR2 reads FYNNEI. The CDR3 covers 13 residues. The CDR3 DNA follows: TGTGCCAGCATTTTACAGGGAAACACTGAAGCTTTCTTT. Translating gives CASILQGNTEAFF.

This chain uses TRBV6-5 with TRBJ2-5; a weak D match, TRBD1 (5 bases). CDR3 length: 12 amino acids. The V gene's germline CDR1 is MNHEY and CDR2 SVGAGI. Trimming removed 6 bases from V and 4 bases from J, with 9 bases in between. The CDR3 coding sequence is TGTGCCAGCAGCCCAGACAGAGAGACCCAGTACTTC. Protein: CASSPDRETQYF.

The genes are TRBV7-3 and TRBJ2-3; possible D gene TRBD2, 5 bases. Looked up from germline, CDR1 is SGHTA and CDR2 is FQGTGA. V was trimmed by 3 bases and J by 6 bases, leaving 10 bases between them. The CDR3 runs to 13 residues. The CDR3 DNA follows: TGTGCCAGCAGCTTTTCGACGGGGGATACGCAGTATTTT. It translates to CASSFSTGDTQYF.

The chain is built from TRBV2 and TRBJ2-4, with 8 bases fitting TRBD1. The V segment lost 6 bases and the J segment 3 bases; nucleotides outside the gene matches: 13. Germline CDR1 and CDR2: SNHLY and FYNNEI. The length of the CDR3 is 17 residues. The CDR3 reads CASSSTGVGYGKNIQYF. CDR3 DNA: TGTGCCAGCAGCTCGACAGGGGTGGGGTATGGCAAAAACATTCAGTACTTC.

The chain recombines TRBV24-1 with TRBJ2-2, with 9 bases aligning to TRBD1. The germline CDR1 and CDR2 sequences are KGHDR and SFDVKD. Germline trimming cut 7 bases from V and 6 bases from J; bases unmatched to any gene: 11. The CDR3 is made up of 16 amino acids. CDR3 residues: CATRQDRGAQAGELFF. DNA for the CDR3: TGTGCCACCAGGCAGGACAGGGGCGCGCAGGCCGGGGAGCTGTTTTTT.

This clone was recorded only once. The DNA for the CDR3 is TGTGCCAGCAGTTTTTGGACAGGGGACAATGAGCAGTTCTTC. This codes for CASSFWTGDNEQFF. The rearrangement joins TRBV27 to TRBJ2-1, with 9 bases aligning to TRBD1. CDR1 is MNHEY, CDR2 SMNVEV, per germline (reference sequence). The V segment lost 3 bases and the J segment 5 bases; nucleotides outside the gene matches: 2. The length of the CDR3 is 14 residues.

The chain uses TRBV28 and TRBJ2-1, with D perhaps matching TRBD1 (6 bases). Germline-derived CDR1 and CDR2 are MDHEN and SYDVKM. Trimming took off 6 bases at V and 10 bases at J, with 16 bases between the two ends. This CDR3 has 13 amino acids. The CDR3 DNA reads TGTGCCAGCAGCCCGGACTGGGGGCGGGAGCAGTTCTTC. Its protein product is CASSPDWGREQFF.

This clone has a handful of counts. CDR3 bases: TGTGCCAGCAGCTCCACGACAGGGGACTACGAGCAGTACGTC. Translated: CASSSTTGDYEQYV. The rearrangement joins TRBV7-8 to TRBJ2-7; 8 positions match TRBD1. CDR1 is SGHVS and CDR2 is FQNEAQ in the germline V gene. CDR3 length equals 14 residues. The V segment lost 4 bases and the J segment 3 bases; nucleotides outside the gene matches: 5.

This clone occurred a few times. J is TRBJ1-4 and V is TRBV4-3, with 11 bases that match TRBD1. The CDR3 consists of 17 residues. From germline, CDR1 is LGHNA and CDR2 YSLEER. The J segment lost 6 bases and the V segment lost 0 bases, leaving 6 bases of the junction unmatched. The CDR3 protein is CASSQDLGDRGYEKLFF. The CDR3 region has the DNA TGCGCCAGCAGCCAAGACCTGGGGGACAGGGGGTATGAAAAACTGTTTTTT.

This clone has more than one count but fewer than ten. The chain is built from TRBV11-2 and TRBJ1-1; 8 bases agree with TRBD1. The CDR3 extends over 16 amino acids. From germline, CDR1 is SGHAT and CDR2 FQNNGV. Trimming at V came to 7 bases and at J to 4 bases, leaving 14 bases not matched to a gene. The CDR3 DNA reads TGTGCCAGCATCCCCGGACAGGGCGATAGAGGCACTGAAGCTTTCTTT. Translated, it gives CASIPGQGDRGTEAFF.

CDR3 loop: CASSFRDRPSETQYF. The CDR3 coding sequence is TGTGCCAGCAGCTTCCGGGACAGGCCCTCCGAGACCCAGTACTTC. The chain carries TRBV3-1 (or the pseudogene TRBV3-2) and TRBJ2-5; 8 bases fit TRBD1. The CDR3 is made up of 15 amino acids. Trimming cost V 5 bases and J 5 bases; bases outside gene matches: 10. The germline V gene encodes CDR1 LGHDT and CDR2 YNNKEL (reference sequence).

CDR3 loop: CASSSLSGEETQYF. The CDR3 nucleotides read TGTGCCAGCAGCTCTCTTAGCGGCGAAGAGACCCAGTACTTC. The chain is built from TRBV14 and TRBJ2-5; D is possibly TRBD2 (6 bases). The CDR3 sequence is 14 residues long. Germline V CDR1 and CDR2: SGHDN, FVKESK. V was trimmed by 5 bases and J by 3 bases, leaving 13 bases between them.

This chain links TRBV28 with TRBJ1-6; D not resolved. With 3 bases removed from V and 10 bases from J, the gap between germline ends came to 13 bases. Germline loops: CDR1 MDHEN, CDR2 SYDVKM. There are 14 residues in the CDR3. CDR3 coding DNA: TGTGCCAGCAGTTTGTTGGAAGCGAACTCACCCCTCCACTTT. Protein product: CASSLLEANSPLHF. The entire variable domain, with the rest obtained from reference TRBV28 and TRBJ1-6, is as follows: DVKVTQSSRYLVKRTGEKVFLECVQDMDHENMFWYRQDPGLGLRLIYFSYDVKMKEKGDIPEGYSVSREKKERFSLILESASTNQTSMYLCASSLLEANSPLHFGNGTRLTVT.

In DNA, the CDR3 is TGTGCCAGCAGCCAATACTATGGGAGCATGAACACTGAAGCTTTCTTT. It translates to CASSQYYGSMNTEAFF. The chain joins TRBV3-1 (or the pseudogene TRBV3-2) to TRBJ1-1; D is undetermined. Germline CDR1 LGHDT, CDR2 YNNKEL (reference sequence). CDR3 length: 16 residues. The V end lost 2 bases, the J end lost 0 bases, and 13 bases lay between the germline ends.

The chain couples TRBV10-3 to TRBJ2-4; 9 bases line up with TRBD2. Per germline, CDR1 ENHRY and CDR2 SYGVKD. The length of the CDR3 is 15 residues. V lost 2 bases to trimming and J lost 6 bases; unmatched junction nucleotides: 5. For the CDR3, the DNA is TGTGCCATCAGTGAGAGCGGGGGGTTTGGAAACATTCAGTACTTC. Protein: CAISESGGFGNIQYF.

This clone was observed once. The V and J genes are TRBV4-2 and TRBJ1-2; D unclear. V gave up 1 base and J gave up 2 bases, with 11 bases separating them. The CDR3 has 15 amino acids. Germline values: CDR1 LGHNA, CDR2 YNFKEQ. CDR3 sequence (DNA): TGTGCCAGCAGCCAAGCGGAGGGAGGGAACTATGGCTACACCTTC. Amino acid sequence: CASSQAEGGNYGYTF.

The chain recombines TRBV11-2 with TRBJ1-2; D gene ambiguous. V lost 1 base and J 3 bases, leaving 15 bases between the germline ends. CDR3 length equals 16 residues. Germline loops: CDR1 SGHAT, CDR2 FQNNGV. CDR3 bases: TGTGCCAGCAGCTTAGGACTGATCGCGGCTGACTATGGCTACACCTTC. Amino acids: CASSLGLIAADYGYTF.

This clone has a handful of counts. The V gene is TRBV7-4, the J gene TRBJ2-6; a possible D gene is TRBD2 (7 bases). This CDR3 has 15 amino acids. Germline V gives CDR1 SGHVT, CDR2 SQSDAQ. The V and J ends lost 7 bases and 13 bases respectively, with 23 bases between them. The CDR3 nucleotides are TGTGCCAGCACCCCTAGGGGGGGGGCGGTATATGTCCTGACTTTC. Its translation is CASTPRGGAVYVLTF. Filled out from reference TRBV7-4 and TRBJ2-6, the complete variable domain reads GAGVSQSPRYKVAKRGRDVALRCDSISGHVTLYWYRQTLGQGSEVLTYSQSDAQRDKSGRPSGRFSAERPERSVSTLKIQRTEQGDSAVYLCASTPRGGAVYVLTFGAGSRLTVL.